These T cell receptor beta chains were read from a single sample in a study of blood T cell repertoires in COVID-19. Measured with immunoSEQ multiplex PCR; TCRdb has only the in-frame clones, and not every one. The data show about 190,000 clones, roughly 80% seen once. Sequencing used PBMCs or T cells enriched from blood (not recorded which). The receptors stem from a woman aged 25 to 45 who had recovered from COVID-19. Both conserved end residues are part of each CDR3. A D gene is named only where the DNA matches it firmly. Clone size, where shown, is once, few, many, or a class for clones that have expanded.

size: few; V: TRBV7-9; D: TRBD1; length: 16; J: TRBJ1-6; DNA: TGTGCCAGCAGCCCTCCGACAGGGGGTAACAATTCACCCCTCCACTTT; CDR3: CASSPPTGGNNSPLHF
size: -; V: TRBV24-1; D: TRBD1; length: 16; J: TRBJ2-2; DNA: TGTGCCACCAGTGATGCCGGGACAGAGAACACCGGGGAGCTGTTTTTT; CDR3: CATSDAGTENTGELFF
size: -; V: TRBV4-1; D: -; length: 12; J: TRBJ1-1; DNA: TGCGCCAGCAGTCTGACAGGAAGAGAAGCTTTCTTT; CDR3: CASSLTGREAFF
size: -; V: TRBV6-5; D: -; length: 14; J: TRBJ2-3; DNA: TGTGCCAGCAGGCCGTCCTCGGGCACAGATACGCAGTATTTT; CDR3: CASRPSSGTDTQYF
size: -; V: TRBV3-1/TRBV3-2; D: TRBD2; length: 13; J: TRBJ2-3; DNA: TGTGCCAGCAGCCAACTAGCGGGGAGGACGCAGTATTTT; CDR3: CASSQLAGRTQYF
size: -; V: TRBV15; D: TRBD1; length: 13; J: TRBJ2-2; DNA: TGTGCCACCTTCGGGACAGACACCGGGGAGCTGTTTTTT; CDR3: CATFGTDTGELFF
size: few; V: TRBV19; D: TRBD1; length: 14; J: TRBJ2-3; DNA: TGTGCCAGTAGTAGCTATAGGGGGCCAGATACGCAGTATTTT; CDR3: CASSSYRGPDTQYF
size: few; V: TRBV15; D: -; length: 15; J: TRBJ2-3; DNA: TGTGCCACCAGCAGAGAGGGCACCGCCACAGATACGCAGTATTTT; CDR3: CATSREGTATDTQYF
size: -; V: TRBV7-2; D: -; length: 14; J: TRBJ1-4; DNA: TGTGCCAGCAGCCCCCGATACAGTGACGAAAAACTGTTTTTT; CDR3: CASSPRYSDEKLFF
size: -; V: TRBV6-1; D: -; length: 11; J: TRBJ1-1; DNA: TGTGCCAGCAGTGAAAAGGGGGAAGCTTTCTTT; CDR3: CASSEKGEAFF
size: -; V: TRBV18; D: -; length: 16; J: TRBJ1-6; DNA: TGTGCCAGCTCACCCGGACTACTCGGTGTAGGTTCACCCCTCCACTTT; CDR3: CASSPGLLGVGSPLHF
size: -; V: TRBV7-9; D: -; length: 13; J: TRBJ1-1; DNA: TGTGCCAGCAGCTTAGAGAGCACAGGGAGAACTTTCTTT; CDR3: CASSLESTGRTFF
size: -; V: TRBV28; D: TRBD2; length: 14; J: TRBJ2-7; DNA: TGTGCCAGCACCCATCAGCGGGAGGGCTACGAGCAGTACTTC; CDR3: CASTHQREGYEQYF
size: -; V: TRBV28; D: TRBD2; length: 13; J: TRBJ2-2; DNA: TGTGCCAGCGTAGCGGGAGACACCGGGGAGCTGTTTTTT; CDR3: CASVAGDTGELFF
size: -; V: TRBV6-5; D: TRBD1; length: 14; J: TRBJ1-1; DNA: TGTGCCAGCAGACCCGGGACAGGGGACACTGAAGCTTTCTTT; CDR3: CASRPGTGDTEAFF
size: -; V: TRBV5-4; D: TRBD2; length: 15; J: TRBJ2-3; DNA: TGTGCCAGCAGCCTCGGGACTAGCGGGCCAGATACGCAGTATTTT; CDR3: CASSLGTSGPDTQYF
size: -; V: TRBV3-1/TRBV3-2; D: TRBD1; length: 14; J: TRBJ1-3; DNA: TGTGCCAGCAGCACACGACAGGGGTTCGGCACCATATATTTT; CDR3: CASSTRQGFGTIYF
size: -; V: TRBV28; D: TRBD1; length: 17; J: TRBJ2-2; DNA: TGTGCCACCAAGAATGGTCTCGGGACAGGGAGCACCGGGGAGCTGTTTTTT; CDR3: CATKNGLGTGSTGELFF
size: -; V: TRBV7-8; D: -; length: 14; J: TRBJ1-1; DNA: TGTGCCAGCAGCTCTGTACAGGTGAACACTGAAGCTTTCTTT; CDR3: CASSSVQVNTEAFF
size: -; V: TRBV9; D: -; length: 13; J: TRBJ1-2; DNA: TGTGCCAGCAGCGTACAGGGGAACTATGGCTACACCTTC; CDR3: CASSVQGNYGYTF
size: -; V: TRBV4-1; D: -; length: 15; J: TRBJ1-1; DNA: TGCGCCAGCAGCCTAAGGGGAGGGGGAGTCACTGAAGCTTTCTTT; CDR3: CASSLRGGGVTEAFF
size: -; V: TRBV28; D: -; length: 14; J: TRBJ1-3; DNA: TGTGCCAGCAGTACCACGAGCTCTGGAAACACCATATATTTT; CDR3: CASSTTSSGNTIYF
size: -; V: TRBV4-2; D: TRBD1; length: 14; J: TRBJ1-4; DNA: TGTGCCAGCAGTCCCCGACAGGGTTGGGAAAAACTGTTTTTT; CDR3: CASSPRQGWEKLFF
size: once; V: TRBV15; D: -; length: 15; J: TRBJ2-1; DNA: TGTGCCACCAGCAGAGATTATCTAAGGGGGAATGAGCAGTTCTTC; CDR3: CATSRDYLRGNEQFF